The 19 T cell receptor beta chains below come from one sample, sequenced in a study of Graves' ophthalmopathy and Graves' hyperthyroidism. Beta-chain TCR CDR3 regions were amplified from RNA transcripts. An initial RT-PCR round employing HTBI primers preceded a second-round multiplex PCR. TCRdb recomputed calls from the multiplex PCR reads with MiXCR, one row per CDR3 protein. The table lists 450,000 or so distinct CDR3 sequences, roughly an eighth of them singletons. Sequencing was performed on blood. These TCRs come from a woman aged 25 to 39 with Graves' ophthalmopathy.

This clonotype was counted ten times or more. V gene TRBV12-3 or TRBV12-4 combines with J gene TRBJ2-2, with TRBD1 identical over 10 bases. The length of the CDR3 is 15 residues. Germline trimming cut 5 bases from V and 7 bases from J; bases unmatched to any gene: 7. CDR3 nucleotides: TGTGCCAGCAGTCCAGGGACAGGGGCGAACGGGGAGCTGTTTTTT. Its translation: CASSPGTGANGELFF.

This clonotype was recorded at least ten times. This chain joins TRBV2 and TRBJ2-5; tentative D call: TRBD2 (5 bases). The CDR3 extends over 13 amino acids. Trimming removed 7 bases at V and 4 bases at J, with 13 bases between. Germline values: CDR1 SNHLY, CDR2 FYNNEI. The CDR3 bases are TGTGCCAGCAACCTCGGACGGGGAGAGACCCAGTACTTC. Protein sequence: CASNLGRGETQYF.

This clonotype was seen many times. V and J are TRBV6-4 and TRBJ1-1, with D hard to call. The germline V gene encodes CDR1 MRHNA and CDR2 SNTAGT. Trimming took off 3 bases at V and 2 bases at J, with 7 bases between the two ends. The CDR3 contains 13 residues. The CDR3 region is CASSESSNTEAFF. CDR3 nucleotides: TGTGCCAGCAGTGAGTCCAGTAACACTGAAGCTTTCTTT.

This clonotype showed up just a few times. The V call is TRBV6-1, the J call TRBJ2-2, with 8 bases matching TRBD2. Germline V CDR1 and CDR2: MNHNS, SASEGT. The CDR3 spans 13 residues. The ends lost 10 bases at V and 6 bases at J; junction bases unmatched: 7. CDR3 loop: CATGGIGSGELFF. Written as DNA, the CDR3 is TGTGCCACGGGGGGGATTGGATCCGGGGAGCTGTTTTTT.

This clonotype occurred many times. The chain combines TRBV29-1 with TRBJ1-1; D is undetermined. The CDR3 totals 12 residues. Trimming cost V 5 bases and J 1 base, with 8 bases left between them. The V gene's germline CDR1 is SQVTM and CDR2 ANQGSEA. The CDR3 reads CSVLRPNTEAFF. In nucleotides, the CDR3 is TGCAGCGTTCTGAGACCGAACACTGAAGCTTTCTTT.

This clonotype was seen ten or more times. As DNA, the CDR3 is TGTGCCAGCAGTCGGGACGACCGGGAGCTGTTTTTT. Translated: CASSRDDRELFF. This chain uses TRBV11-3 with TRBJ2-2; possibly TRBD1 or TRBD2 for D (5 bases each). The germline V and J ends were trimmed by 6 bases and 9 bases, with 11 bases remaining between them. The CDR3 is 12 amino acids. Germline lookup yields CDR1 SGHNT and CDR2 YENEEA.

This clonotype has ten or more counts. CDR3 region: CASSLQAEIGDEQYF. In DNA, the CDR3 is TGTGCCAGCAGCTTACAGGCCGAAATTGGCGACGAGCAGTACTTC. The J gene is TRBJ2-7, the V gene TRBV11-2; no definite D call. Germline V gives CDR1 SGHAT, CDR2 FQNNGV. Trimming shortened V by 2 bases and J by 5 bases, and 16 bases separated the two germline ends. The CDR3 extends over 15 amino acids.

This clonotype came up many times. The chain links TRBV24-1 to TRBJ1-2, with 10 nucleotides matching TRBD1. The CDR3 runs 17 residues. Germline V gene lookup returns CDR1 KGHDR and CDR2 SFDVKD. The V and J ends lost 4 bases and 2 bases, in that order; junction bases with no gene match: 9. The CDR3 loop is CATSEPGTGDINYGYTF. In nucleotides, the CDR3 is TGTGCCACCAGTGAACCCGGGACAGGGGACATCAACTATGGCTACACCTTC.

Ten or more counts support this clonotype. The chain has TRBV12-3 or TRBV12-4 and TRBJ1-5; the match to TRBD1 covers 7 bases. V dropped 3 bases and J dropped 4; count of bases not matched to a gene: 3. The CDR3 sequence is 14 residues long. CDR3 in amino acids: CASSLDRRNQPQHF. The CDR3 DNA is TGTGCCAGCAGTTTGGACAGGCGGAATCAGCCCCAGCATTTT.

This clonotype was observed many times. The genes are TRBV12-3 or TRBV12-4 and TRBJ2-7, with D tentatively TRBD1 (5 bases). The ends were cut back, 4 bases at V and 6 bases at J, with 13 bases in the middle. The length of the CDR3 is 13 residues. This CDR3 reads CASSSGREGEQYF. The CDR3, as DNA: TGTGCCAGCAGTTCAGGCAGGGAAGGCGAGCAGTACTTC.

This clonotype was detected a few times. The gene calls are TRBV18 and TRBJ1-2; a weak D match, TRBD1 (6 bases). The CDR3 extends over 15 amino acids. The V end was cut by 3 bases, the J end by 6 bases, with 17 bases between. CDR1 is KGHSH, CDR2 LQKENI, per germline. The chain's CDR3 is CASSPDSGGQHGYTF. DNA for the CDR3: TGTGCCAGCTCACCGGACTCTGGGGGGCAACATGGCTACACCTTC.

This clonotype was seen many times. The chain is built from TRBV6-1 and TRBJ2-7; 7 bases map to TRBD2. This CDR3 comprises 14 residues. Trimming cost V 5 bases and J 0 bases; bases outside gene matches: 4. The V gene's germline CDR1 is MNHNS and CDR2 SASEGT. Written as DNA, the CDR3 is TGTGCCAGCAGTCTAGCGGAGAGCTCCTACGAGCAGTACTTC. Amino acid sequence: CASSLAESSYEQYF.

The J gene is TRBJ1-1, the V gene TRBV2, with 8 bases lining up with TRBD1. V lost 8 bases, J lost 1 base, and 9 bases stayed unmatched. CDR1 and CDR2 from the germline V gene are SNHLY and FYNNEI. The CDR3 length is 15 residues. The CDR3: CASGRTGQRNTEAFF. The CDR3 DNA reads TGTGCCAGCGGTAGGACAGGGCAGCGGAACACTGAAGCTTTCTTT.

The rearrangement links TRBV28 to TRBJ2-3, with D hard to call. V was pared by 10 bases and J by 0 bases, with 26 bases between. Germline assignment: CDR1 MDHEN and CDR2 SYDVKM. This CDR3 spans 18 amino acids. The CDR3 coding sequence is TGTGCCACTTCAACCGTCTGGGGATTTACGTCTAGCACAGATACGCAGTATTTT. This gives the protein CATSTVWGFTSSTDTQYF.

This clonotype was seen many times. V gene TRBV6-1 combines with J gene TRBJ2-7; D not certain. The CDR3 consists of 10 residues. Germline assignment: CDR1 MNHNS and CDR2 SASEGT. V lost 9 bases, J lost 5 bases, and 8 bases lay in between. The DNA for the CDR3 is TGTGCCAGTGGGTGGGACGAGCAGTACTTC. Translating gives CASGWDEQYF.

V usage is TRBV4-1 and J usage is TRBJ1-6; tentative D call: TRBD1 (6 bases). The ends were cut back, 1 base at V and 5 bases at J, with 15 bases in the middle. The CDR3 covers 17 residues. Germline V gene sequence: CDR1 MGHRA, CDR2 YSYEKL. CDR3 in amino acids: CASSQAGGGGNNSPLHF. DNA of the CDR3: TGCGCCAGCAGCCAAGCGGGGGGAGGGGGTAATAATTCACCCCTCCACTTT.

This clonotype was detected many times. The chain's CDR3 is CASSITGTYNSPLHF. DNA of the CDR3: TGTGCCAGCAGTATTACAGGGACCTATAATTCACCCCTCCACTTT. The chain employs TRBV6-1 and TRBJ1-6; a weak D match, TRBD1 (6 bases). The germline V gene encodes CDR1 MNHNS and CDR2 SASEGT. Between the trimmed V and J ends, which lost 5 bases and 2 bases, there was a span of 10 bases. The CDR3 has 15 amino acids.

Ten or more counts support this clonotype. The chain has TRBV7-9 and TRBJ1-1, with D hard to call. V dropped 5 bases and J dropped 6 bases, with 13 bases sitting between them. Germline lookup yields CDR1 SEHNR and CDR2 FQNEAQ (reference sequence). This CDR3 contains 13 residues. The CDR3 region is CASSPRRTPEAFF. Here the CDR3 DNA reads TGTGCCAGCAGCCCAAGACGGACGCCTGAAGCTTTCTTT.

This clonotype showed up many times. The rearrangement joins TRBV29-1 to TRBJ2-7, with a weak D call TRBD2 (6 bases). Germline lookup yields CDR1 SQVTM and CDR2 ANQGSEA. The V end was cut by 0 bases, the J end by 0 bases, with 15 bases between. The CDR3 has 16 amino acids. CDR3 DNA sequence: TGCAGCGTTGAAGATTGGAGGGCAGGCACCTCCTACGAGCAGTACTTC. This codes for CSVEDWRAGTSYEQYF.